This TCR beta chain is drawn from a study of CD8+CD57+ T cells in acquired aplastic anemia. At the level of the study: DNA recovered from sorted CD4+ and CD8+ cells had a mean of roughly 3 ug.

Study observations and caveats: Patients and controls shared approximately 30 CD8+ CDR3 sequences. Between the patient and control groups, CD8+ Simpson's diversity did not differ significantly.

It was genomic DNA that served as the template for profiling TCR beta VDJ and CDR3. A single record per CDR3 protein comes from TCRdb applying MiXCR to the reads. The table has under 200,000 distinct CDR3 sequences, around 40% seen once. This clonotype is medium-sized by share. The antigen is unknown. The CDR3 runs 15 residues. Germline V CDR1 and CDR2: KGHDR, SFDVKD. With V trimmed by 5 bases and J by 5 bases, 7 bases remained unmatched. The gene calls are TRBV24-1 and TRBJ2-1, with TRBD2 matching 8 bases. This clonotype was obtained from a human donor in good health. The specimen was sorted CD4+, CD8+, or CD8+CD57+ T cells (not recorded which) from PBMCs. The CDR3 coding sequence is TGTGCCACCAGTGGGGGCCGGGAGGGGCACAATGAGCAGTTCTTC. It translates to CATSGGREGHNEQFF.